This T cell receptor beta chain was identified during a study of blood T cell repertoires in COVID-19. Study background: Samples came from the United States, Italy and Spain, spanning acute and convalescent COVID-19.

CDR3 length equals 14 residues. CDR1 is SGHAT and CDR2 is FQNNGV in the germline V gene. The ends lost 5 bases at V and 7 bases at J; junction bases unmatched: 9. In the source study's methods: Reference gene primer amplification yielded estimated nucleated cell counts. Assay: immunoSEQ multiplex PCR; the TCRdb copy retains only in-frame clones and omits some. The V and J calls and the clone size are those of that table, but D and trimming were determined from the DNA. The profile covers under 80,000 clones, with roughly 85% appearing a single time and 32% taken by the ten largest. The TCR was taken from a human donor in a cohort sampled during active COVID-19. The sample taken for sequencing was peripheral blood. The rearrangement joins TRBV11-2 to TRBJ2-7; 9 bases fit TRBD2. CDR3 amino acids: CASSPIAGAGEQYF. DNA of the CDR3: TGTGCCAGCAGCCCTATAGCGGGAGCGGGGGAGCAGTACTTC.